What follows is one T cell receptor (beta chain) and its context. The data stem from a study of blood T cell repertoires in COVID-19. Study-wide context: The cDNA or gDNA used as material had been derived from T cells, B-cell-depleted T cells, or PBMCs.

The repertoire was sequenced with immunoSEQ multiplex PCR; TCRdb's copy has only in-frame clones and lacks some. The sample has 180,000 or so clones, about 85% seen once; the top ten hold approximately 9.8%. The germline V and J ends were trimmed by 2 bases and 2 bases, with 7 bases remaining between them. Per germline, CDR1 SGHNT and CDR2 YYREEE (reference sequence). This CDR3 is 13 amino acids long. Sequencing was done on a sample of peripheral blood. This sequence joins TRBV5-4 and TRBJ2-5, with a weak D call TRBD2 (5 bases). This receptor was identified in a woman of 80 years or more with acute or convalescent COVID-19. For the CDR3, the DNA is TGTGCCAGCAGCTTCGGCGGGCAAGAGACCCAGTACTTC. It specifies CASSFGGQETQYF. Based on the CDR3 plus reference TRBV5-4 and TRBJ2-5, the full variable domain is ETGVTQSPTHLIKTRGQQVTLRCSSQSGHNTVSWYQQALGQGPQFIFQYYREEENGRGNFPPRFSGLQFPNYSSELNVNALELDDSALYLCASSFGGQETQYFGPGTRLLVL.